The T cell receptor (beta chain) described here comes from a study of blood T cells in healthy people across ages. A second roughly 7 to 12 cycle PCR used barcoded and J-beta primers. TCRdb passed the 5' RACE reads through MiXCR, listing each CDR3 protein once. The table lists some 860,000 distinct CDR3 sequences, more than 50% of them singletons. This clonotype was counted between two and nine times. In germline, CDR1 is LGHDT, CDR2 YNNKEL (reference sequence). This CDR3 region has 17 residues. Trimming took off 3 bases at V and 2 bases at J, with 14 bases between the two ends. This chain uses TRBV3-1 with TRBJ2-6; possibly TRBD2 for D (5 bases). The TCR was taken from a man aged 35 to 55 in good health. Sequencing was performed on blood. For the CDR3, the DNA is TGTGCCAGCAGCCATGCCTCGAAGGGAGCTGGGGCCAACGTCCTGACTTTC. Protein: CASSHASKGAGANVLTF.